This T cell receptor beta chain was identified during a study of T-cell reconstitution after alpha-beta-depleted transplantation in children. This clonotype was seen many times. The CDR3 is 14 residues long. The germline V gene has CDR1 MGHRA and CDR2 YSYEKL. Between the trimmed V and J ends, which lost 7 bases and 2 bases, there was a span of 14 bases. Unique molecular identifiers were used in preparing the TCRbeta library. One entry per CDR3 protein results from TCRdb running MiXCR on the PCR reads. The sample has over 150,000 distinct CDR3 sequences; 6.3% are singletons. This chain joins TRBV4-1 and TRBJ1-2; D gene unclear. The sample in question was PBMCs, obtained before TCRalphabeta/CD19-depleted stem cell transplant. The origin of this receptor is a girl less than two years old with combined immunodeficiency, due to receive a stem cell transplant. CDR3 in DNA: TGCGCCAGCACTAAAGAAGAGACGAACTATGGCTACACCTTC. This encodes CASTKEETNYGYTF.